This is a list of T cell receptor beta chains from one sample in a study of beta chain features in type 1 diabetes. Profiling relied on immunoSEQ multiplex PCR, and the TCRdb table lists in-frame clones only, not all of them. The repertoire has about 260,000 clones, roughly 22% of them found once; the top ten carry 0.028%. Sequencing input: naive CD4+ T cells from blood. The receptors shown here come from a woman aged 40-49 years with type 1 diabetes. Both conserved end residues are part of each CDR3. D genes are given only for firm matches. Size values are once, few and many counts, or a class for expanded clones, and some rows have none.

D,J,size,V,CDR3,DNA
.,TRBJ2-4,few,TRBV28,CASSSPDGAKNIQYF,TGTGCCAGCAGTAGTCCCGATGGCGCCAAAAACATTCAGTACTTC
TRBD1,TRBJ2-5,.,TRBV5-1,CASSRTGGQETQYF,TGCGCCAGCAGCAGGACAGGGGGACAAGAGACCCAGTACTTC
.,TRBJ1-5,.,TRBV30,CAWSSQGPQPQHF,TGTGCCTGGAGTAGCCAGGGGCCTCAGCCCCAGCATTTT
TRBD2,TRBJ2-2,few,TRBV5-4,CASSVREAGELFF,TGTGCCAGCAGCGTCCGGGAGGCCGGGGAGCTGTTTTTT
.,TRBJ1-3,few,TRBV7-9,CASSPTYGGQSSGNTIYF,TGTGCCAGCAGCCCGACATACGGGGGGCAGAGCTCTGGAAACACCATATATTTT
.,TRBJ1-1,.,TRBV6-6,CASSYSARSAEAFF,TGTGCCAGCAGTTACTCAGCAAGATCTGCTGAAGCTTTCTTT
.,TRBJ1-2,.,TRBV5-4,CASSTGTLVYGYTF,TGTGCCAGCAGCACCGGGACATTGGTCTATGGCTACACCTTC
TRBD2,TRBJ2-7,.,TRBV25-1,CASSTLAGGPSEQYF,TGTGCCAGCAGTACCCTAGCGGGAGGCCCCTCCGAGCAGTACTTC
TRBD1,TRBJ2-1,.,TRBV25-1,CASSAWTGGMDEQFF,TGTGCCAGCAGTGCCTGGACAGGGGGAATGGATGAGCAGTTCTTC
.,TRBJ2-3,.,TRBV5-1,CASSLLSERTQYF,TGCGCCAGCAGCTTGTTGAGCGAAAGAACGCAGTATTTT
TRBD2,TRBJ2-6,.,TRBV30,CAWQGRDGANVLTF,TGTGCCTGGCAAGGGAGGGATGGGGCCAACGTCCTGACTTTC
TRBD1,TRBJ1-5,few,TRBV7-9,CASSLAPGTGLQPQHF,TGTGCCAGCAGCTTAGCGCCCGGGACAGGGCTTCAGCCCCAGCATTTT
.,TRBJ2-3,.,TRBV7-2,CASSRRGFSQDTQYF,TGTGCCAGCAGTCGCAGGGGATTTAGTCAAGATACGCAGTATTTT
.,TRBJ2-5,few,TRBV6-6,CASSYKVEDQETQYF,TGTGCCAGCAGTTACAAGGTGGAGGACCAAGAGACCCAGTACTTC
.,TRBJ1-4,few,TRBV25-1,CASRAGDEKLFF,TGTGCCAGCAGAGCGGGGGACGAAAAACTGTTTTTT
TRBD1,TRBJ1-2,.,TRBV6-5,CASSPGTGLYGYTF,TGTGCCAGCAGCCCCGGGACAGGCTTATATGGCTACACCTTC
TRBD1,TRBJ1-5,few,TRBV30,CAWKPDRGNQPQHF,TGTGCCTGGAAGCCGGACAGGGGGAATCAGCCCCAGCATTTT
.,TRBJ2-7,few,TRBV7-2,CASSSQGYEQYF,TGTGCCAGCAGCTCCCAGGGCTACGAGCAGTACTTC
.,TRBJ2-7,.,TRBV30,CAWRDFTYEQYF,TGTGCCTGGAGGGACTTTACCTACGAGCAGTACTTC
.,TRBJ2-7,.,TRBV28,CASSPSGVSSYEQYF,TGTGCCAGCAGTCCTTCAGGGGTGAGCTCCTACGAGCAGTACTTC
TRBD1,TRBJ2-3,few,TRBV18,CASSPDRGATDTQYF,TGTGCCAGCTCACCCGACAGGGGAGCCACAGATACGCAGTATTTT
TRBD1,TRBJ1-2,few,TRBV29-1,CSASPGTAYGYTF,TGCAGCGCGAGCCCCGGGACAGCCTATGGCTACACCTTC
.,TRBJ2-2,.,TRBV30,CAWSRGSRELFF,TGTGCCTGGAGTAGGGGGTCGAGGGAGCTGTTTTTT
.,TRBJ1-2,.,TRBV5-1,CASSQKGESYGYTF,TGCGCCAGCAGCCAGAAAGGGGAAAGCTATGGCTACACCTTC
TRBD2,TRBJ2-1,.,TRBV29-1,CSVEILAVTNNEQFF,TGCAGCGTTGAAATACTAGCGGTAACGAACAATGAGCAGTTCTTC
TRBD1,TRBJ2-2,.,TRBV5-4,CASSSGQLANTGELFF,TGTGCCAGCAGCTCGGGACAGTTAGCGAACACCGGGGAGCTGTTTTTT
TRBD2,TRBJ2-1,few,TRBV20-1,CSARTSGGPVF,TGCAGTGCGAGGACTAGCGGGGGGCCAGTCTTC
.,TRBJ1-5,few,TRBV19,CASSIAYSNQPQHF,TGTGCCAGTAGTATAGCCTATAGCAATCAGCCCCAGCATTTT
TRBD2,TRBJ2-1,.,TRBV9,CASSVDMGLANNEQFF,TGTGCCAGCAGCGTAGATATGGGACTAGCTAACAATGAGCAGTTCTTC
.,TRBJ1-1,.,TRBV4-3,CASSQSHSMNTEAFF,TGCGCCAGCAGCCAAAGCCATAGCATGAACACTGAAGCTTTCTTT
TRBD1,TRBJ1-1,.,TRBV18,CASSPGQAINTEAFF,TGTGCCAGCTCACCCGGACAGGCGATTAACACTGAAGCTTTCTTT
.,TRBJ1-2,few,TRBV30,CAWAALRGYTF,TGTGCCTGGGCCGCCTTGAGGGGCTACACCTTC
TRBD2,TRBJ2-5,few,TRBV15,CATSILAGGRETQYF,TGTGCCACCAGCATACTAGCGGGGGGCCGAGAGACCCAGTACTTC
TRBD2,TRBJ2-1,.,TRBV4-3,CASSRTGTSGRDEQFF,TGCGCCAGCAGCCGGACGGGGACTAGCGGGAGAGATGAGCAGTTCTTC
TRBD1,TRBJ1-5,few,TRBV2,CASRPLRGWDRNQPQHF,TGTGCCAGCAGGCCTTTAAGGGGTTGGGACAGGAATCAGCCCCAGCATTTT
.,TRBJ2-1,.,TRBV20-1,CSASSLAQQFF,TGCAGTGCTAGTAGTCTAGCCCAGCAGTTCTTC
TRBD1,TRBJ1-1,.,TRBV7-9,CASSYPGQVTEAFF,TGTGCCAGCAGTTACCCGGGACAGGTCACTGAAGCTTTCTTT
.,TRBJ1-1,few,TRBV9,CASSLWSGMNTEAFF,TGTGCCAGCAGCCTATGGTCGGGGATGAACACTGAAGCTTTCTTT